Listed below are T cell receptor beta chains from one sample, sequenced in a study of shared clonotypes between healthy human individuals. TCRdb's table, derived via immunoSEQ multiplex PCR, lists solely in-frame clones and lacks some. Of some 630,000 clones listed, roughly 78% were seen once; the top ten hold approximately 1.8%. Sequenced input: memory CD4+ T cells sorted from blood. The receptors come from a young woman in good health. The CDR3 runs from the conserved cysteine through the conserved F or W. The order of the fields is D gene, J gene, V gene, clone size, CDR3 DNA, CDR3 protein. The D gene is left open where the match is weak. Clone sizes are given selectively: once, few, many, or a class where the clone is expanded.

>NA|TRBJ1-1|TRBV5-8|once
TGTGCCAGCAGCACCCAGCCGAACACTGAAGCTTTCTTT
CASSTQPNTEAFF
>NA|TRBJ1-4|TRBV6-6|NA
TGTGCCAGCAGGGGGGCCAGTCGCGGTAATGAAAAACTGTTTTTT
CASRGASRGNEKLFF
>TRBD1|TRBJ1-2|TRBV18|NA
TGTGCCAGCTCAACTTCGACAGGGGGCATCTATGGCTACACCTTC
CASSTSTGGIYGYTF
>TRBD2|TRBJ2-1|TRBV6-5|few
TGTGCCAGTCTAGCGGGAGGGTTTAGTGGTGAGCAGTTCTTC
CASLAGGFSGEQFF
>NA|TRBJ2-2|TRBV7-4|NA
TGTGCCAGCAGCTCCCCTCCGGGACACATAGCTATGAACACCGGGGAGCTGTTTTTT
CASSSPPGHIAMNTGELFF
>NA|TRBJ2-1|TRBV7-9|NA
TGTGCCAGCAGCTTAGAAAATCGGGATGAGCAGTTCTTC
CASSLENRDEQFF
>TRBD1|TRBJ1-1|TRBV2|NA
TGTGCCAGCAAGACTAGTATCGGGACAGGGAACCCTGAAGCTTTCTTT
CASKTSIGTGNPEAFF
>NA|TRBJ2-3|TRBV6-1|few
TGTGCCAGCATTAGGGACGATACGCAGTATTTT
CASIRDDTQYF
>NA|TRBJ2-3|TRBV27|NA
TGTGCCAGCAGTTCACAGGTAAGCACAGATACGCAGTATTTT
CASSSQVSTDTQYF
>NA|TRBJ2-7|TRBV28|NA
TGTGCCAGCAGTTTCCTCAGGGCAATCGGCGCCTACGAGCAGTACTTC
CASSFLRAIGAYEQYF
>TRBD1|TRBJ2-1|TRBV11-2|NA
TGTGCCAGCAGCTTAGATTGGGGACAGGGGAAGTTCTTC
CASSLDWGQGKFF
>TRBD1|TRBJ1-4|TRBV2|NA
TGTGCCAGCAGTGGGGGGACAGGGCGTGAAAAACTGTTTTTT
CASSGGTGREKLFF
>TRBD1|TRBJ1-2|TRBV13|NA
TGTGCCAGCAGCTCCCCCATGGACAGGGCAAGGTATGGCTACACCTTC
CASSSPMDRARYGYTF
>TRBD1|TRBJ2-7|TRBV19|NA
TGTGCCAGTCGTCGCGCCGGGACAGGGGCCTCCTACGAGCAGTACTTC
CASRRAGTGASYEQYF
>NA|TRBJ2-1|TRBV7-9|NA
TGTGCCAGCAGCCCCTCGGGGAATGAGCAGTTCTTC
CASSPSGNEQFF
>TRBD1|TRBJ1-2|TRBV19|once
TGTGCCAGTAGTCCGAATATCAACAGGGGGGACTATGGCTACACCTTC
CASSPNINRGDYGYTF
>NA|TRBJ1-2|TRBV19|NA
TGTGCCAGTGGGTACACGTATAACTATGGCTACACCTTC
CASGYTYNYGYTF
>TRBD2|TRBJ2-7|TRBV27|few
TGTGCCAGCAGTAGACTAGCGGGAGGTCGGGAGCAGTACTTC
CASSRLAGGREQYF
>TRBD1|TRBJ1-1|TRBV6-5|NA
TGTGCCACCTCCCCCCAGGGGGCCCCCACTGAAGCTTTCTTT
CATSPQGAPTEAFF
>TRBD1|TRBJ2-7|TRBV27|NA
TGTGCCAGCAGATATGGAACCGGGACAGGGATTGGCGAGCAGTACTTC
CASRYGTGTGIGEQYF
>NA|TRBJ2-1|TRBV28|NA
TGTGCCAGCAGTTCCCCGTTCGAGCAGTTCTTC
CASSSPFEQFF
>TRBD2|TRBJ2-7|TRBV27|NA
TGTGCCAGCAGTCGGGGTGGGTCCAGCGGGAGAGTTATTTCCTACGAGCAGTACTTC
CASSRGGSSGRVISYEQYF
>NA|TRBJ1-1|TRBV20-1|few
TGCAGTGCTGATAAGGACACTGAAGCTTTCTTT
CSADKDTEAFF